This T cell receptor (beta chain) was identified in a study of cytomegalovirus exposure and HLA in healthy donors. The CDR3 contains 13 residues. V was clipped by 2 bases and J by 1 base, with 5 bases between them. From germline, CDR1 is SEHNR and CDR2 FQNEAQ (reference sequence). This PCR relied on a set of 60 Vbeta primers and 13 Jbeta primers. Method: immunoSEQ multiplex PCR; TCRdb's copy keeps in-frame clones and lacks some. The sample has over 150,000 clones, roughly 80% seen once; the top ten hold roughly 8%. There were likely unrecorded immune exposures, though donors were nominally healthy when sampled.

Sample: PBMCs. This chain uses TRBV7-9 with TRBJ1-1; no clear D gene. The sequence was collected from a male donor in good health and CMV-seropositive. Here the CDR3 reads CASSLQENTEAFF. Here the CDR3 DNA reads TGTGCCAGCAGCTTACAGGAGAACACTGAAGCTTTCTTT.